The 24 T cell receptor beta chains below were found in one sample sequenced in a study of PD-1 blockade in classical Hodgkin lymphoma. Every patient relapsed after autologous stem cell transplantation, and brentuximab vedotin exposure varied. Using immunoSEQ multiplex PCR, the repertoire was profiled, and TCRdb retains in-frame clones only, with some absent. The sample includes 90,000 to 100,000 clones, approximately 80% of them seen just once. The starting material was peripheral blood mononuclear cells (PBMCs), obtained before the second cycle of nivolumab. Receptors were obtained from a human donor with classical Hodgkin lymphoma.

CDR3 region: CASSFFGQGDTGELFF. The CDR3 bases are TGCGCCAGCAGCTTCTTTGGACAGGGAGACACCGGGGAGCTGTTTTTT. The rearrangement links TRBV5-1 to TRBJ2-2; 8 bases fit TRBD1. V shed 2 bases and J 3 bases; nucleotides not matched to a gene: 6. This CDR3 is built from 16 residues. CDR1 is SGHRS and CDR2 is YFSETQ in the germline V gene.

The genes are TRBV21-1 and TRBJ1-2; the table's D gene call, TRBD1, was not cross checked with the DNA. TRBV21-1 is recorded as a pseudogene. The CDR3 runs 12 residues. DNA for the CDR3: TGTGCCACCTCCGGACAGTCCTATGGCTACACCTTC. It yields the protein CATSGQSYGYTF.

The chain carries TRBV7-2 and TRBJ1-6; D gene ambiguous. Per germline, CDR1 SGHTA and CDR2 FQGNSA. Trimming removed 1 base at V and 8 bases at J, with 9 bases between. This CDR3 comprises 14 residues. The CDR3 spells CASSLGDIYSPLHF. CDR3 DNA sequence: TGTGCCAGCAGCTTAGGGGATATATATTCACCCCTCCACTTT.

The chain has TRBV10-3 and TRBJ1-2; 8 bases align to TRBD1. CDR1 is ENHRY and CDR2 is SYGVKD in the germline V gene. The CDR3 spans 15 residues. The trim removed 6 bases at V and 0 bases at J, leaving 6 bases unmatched. In DNA form, the CDR3 reads TGTGCCATCAGGGACAGGGAGTCACCTAACTATGGCTACACCTTC. This translates into CAIRDRESPNYGYTF.

This chain uses TRBV19 with TRBJ1-2; D unresolved. V was clipped by 5 bases and J by 2 bases, with 9 bases between them. The CDR3 length is 13 residues. Looked up from germline, CDR1 is LNHDA and CDR2 is SQIVND (reference sequence). CDR3 protein: CASSLGVNYGYTF. CDR3 nucleotides: TGTGCCAGTAGTCTGGGAGTGAACTATGGCTACACCTTC. The full variable domain, completed using reference TRBV19 and TRBJ1-2, is DGGITQSPKYLFRKEGQNVTLSCEQNLNHDAMYWYRQDPGQGLRLIYYSQIVNDFQKGDIAEGYSVSREKKESFPLTVTSAQKNPTAFYLCASSLGVNYGYTFGSGTRLTVV.

The J gene is TRBJ2-4, the V gene TRBV28; 12 bases are a match to TRBD1. Losses at the gene ends were 4 bases for V and 7 bases for J; bases not matched to a gene: 8. Germline CDR1 reads MDHEN; CDR2 reads SYDVKM. The CDR3 totals 16 residues. The CDR3 coding sequence is TGTGCCAGCAGTTCTGGGACAGGGGGCTTGTGGAACATTCAGTACTTC. This translates into CASSSGTGGLWNIQYF.

The chain couples TRBV9 to TRBJ2-5; D remains unclear. The germline V and J ends were trimmed by 0 bases and 7 bases, with 7 bases remaining between them. CDR3 length: 12 amino acids. Germline assignment: CDR1 SGDLS and CDR2 YYNGEE. CDR3 loop: CASSVGDGTQYF. The DNA of the CDR3 is TGTGCCAGCAGCGTAGGGGATGGGACCCAGTACTTC.

The chain has TRBV30 and TRBJ1-1; no firm D call. Trimming took off 3 bases at V and 3 bases at J, with 8 bases between the two ends. The CDR3 loop spans 12 amino acids. The germline V gene encodes CDR1 GTSNPN and CDR2 SVGIG (reference sequence). CDR3 protein: CAWSQSDTEAFF. The CDR3 DNA is TGTGCCTGGAGCCAATCGGACACTGAAGCTTTCTTT.

This clone was recorded once. The CDR3 sequence is CASSAGGTEQYF. The CDR3 DNA reads as TGTGCCAGCAGCGCCGGGGGGACCGAGCAGTACTTC. V gene TRBV5-4 combines with J gene TRBJ2-7; 7 bases line up with TRBD2. Germline V gene data show CDR1 as SGHNT and CDR2 as YYREEE (reference sequence). Germline trimming cut 4 bases from V and 6 bases from J; bases unmatched to any gene: 4. The CDR3 contains 12 residues.

This clone was picked up many times. The chain uses TRBV14 and TRBJ1-2, with D possibly matching TRBD1 (5 bases). CDR1 is SGHDN and CDR2 is FVKESK in the germline V gene. V lost 1 base to trimming and J lost 4 bases, with 7 bases between them. CDR3 length equals 13 residues. In DNA, the CDR3 is TGTGCCAGCAGCCAAGGGACAAGCTATGGCTACACCTTC. As protein: CASSQGTSYGYTF.

The chain recombines TRBV7-7 with TRBJ2-2, with 10 bases fitting TRBD2. The CDR3 is 18 residues long. The V gene's germline CDR1 is SSHAT and CDR2 FNYEAQ (reference sequence). V shed 3 bases, J shed 1 base, and the junction held 8 bases outside the gene matches. CDR3 in DNA: TGTGCCAGCAGCTTTTCCAGCGGGAGGGCCGGGAACACCGGGGAGCTGTTTTTT. It codes for CASSFSSGRAGNTGELFF.

The J gene is TRBJ2-7, the V gene TRBV28; D remains unclear. Germline CDR1 reads MDHEN; CDR2 reads SYDVKM. Trimming removed 3 bases from V and 0 bases from J, with 12 bases in between. There are 15 residues in the CDR3. The CDR3 is CASSFVGPGSYEQYF. The DNA for the CDR3 is TGTGCCAGCAGTTTTGTAGGACCGGGCTCCTACGAGCAGTACTTC.

The chain combines TRBV27 with TRBJ2-5; 8 nucleotides align to TRBD2. The V gene's germline CDR1 is MNHEY and CDR2 SMNVEV (reference sequence). Trimming took 7 bases from V and 1 from J; bases not matched to a gene: 8. This CDR3 is 15 amino acids long. CDR3: CASTIRSGSQETQYF. CDR3 nucleotides: TGTGCCAGCACCATTAGGAGCGGGAGCCAAGAGACCCAGTACTTC.

The chain is built from TRBV14 and TRBJ2-5; TRBD1 or TRBD2 may be the D gene (5 bases each). CDR3 length: 13 amino acids. V was cut by 2 bases and J by 5 bases, with 9 bases left in between. CDR1 SGHDN and CDR2 FVKESK come from the germline V gene. CDR3 nucleotide sequence: TGTGCCAGCAGCCAACAGGGAGATGAGACCCAGTACTTC. Its protein product is CASSQQGDETQYF.

The V gene is TRBV7-2, the J gene TRBJ2-7; 16 positions agree with TRBD2. Trimming removed 5 bases from V and 3 bases from J; junction bases left unmatched: 10. There are 18 residues in the CDR3. CDR1 is SGHTA, CDR2 FQGNSA, per germline. For the CDR3, the DNA is TGTGCCAGCAGCGGTAACACCGGGACTAGCGGGAGGGTCTACGAGCAGTACTTC. This translates into CASSGNTGTSGRVYEQYF.

The chain carries TRBV4-1 and TRBJ1-1; maybe TRBD1 (5 bases). This CDR3 has 15 amino acids. CDR1 MGHRA and CDR2 YSYEKL come from the germline V gene. V shed 1 base and J shed 1 base, with 10 bases lying between them. The CDR3 sequence: CASSQVGAGNTEAFF. The CDR3, as DNA: TGCGCCAGCAGCCAAGTAGGGGCGGGGAACACTGAAGCTTTCTTT.

This sequence joins TRBV9 and TRBJ2-2; D remains ambiguous. The V gene lost 2 bases and the J gene lost 6 bases, with 2 bases spanning the gap. Germline CDR1 SGDLS, CDR2 YYNGEE. The CDR3 is 11 amino acids. For the CDR3, the DNA is TGTGCCAGCAGCGTCTCCGGGGAGCTGTTTTTT. Translation gives CASSVSGELFF.

This chain connects TRBV4-1 to TRBJ2-1; 10 nucleotides line up with TRBD2. CDR1 is MGHRA and CDR2 is YSYEKL in the germline V gene. The CDR3 loop spans 17 amino acids. The junction had 15 bases not matched to a gene; V was cut back by 4 bases and J by 9 bases. The CDR3 region has the DNA TGCGCCAGCAGCCGCGTCGGTTCGGCTAGCGGGAGCCTTGAGCAGTTCTTC. Residues: CASSRVGSASGSLEQFF.

This clone was seen a few times. This chain joins TRBV27 and TRBJ2-6, with 9 bases matching TRBD1. The CDR3 consists of 16 residues. Germline CDR1 reads MNHEY; CDR2 reads SMNVEV (reference sequence). With 6 bases clipped from V and 1 base from J, the junction kept 4 bases outside the gene matches. The CDR3 is CASRRTGVSGANVLTF. DNA for the CDR3: TGTGCCAGCAGGAGGACAGGGGTGTCTGGGGCCAACGTCCTGACTTTC.

This chain joins TRBV6-5 and TRBJ2-5; D gene ambiguous. Germline CDR1 reads MNHEY; CDR2 reads SVGAGI. Trimming removed 5 bases at V and 1 base at J, with 8 bases between. The CDR3 runs to 13 residues. The CDR3 region has the DNA TGTGCCAGCAGTCCTAGGATCCAAGAGACCCAGTACTTC. Translation gives CASSPRIQETQYF.

The chain couples TRBV28 to TRBJ1-3; no clear D. The V gene's germline CDR1 is MDHEN and CDR2 SYDVKM. The CDR3 totals 14 residues. V was shortened by 2 bases and J by 1 base, with 6 bases between the two germline ends. The CDR3 DNA follows: TGTGCCAGCAGTTTACCATCATCTGGAAACACCATATATTTT. Translating gives CASSLPSSGNTIYF.

The chain recombines TRBV5-1 with TRBJ2-3; D may match TRBD1 or TRBD2 (5 bases each). The CDR3 has 14 amino acids. The V end was cut by 4 bases, the J end by 2 bases, with 11 bases between. Per germline, CDR1 SGHRS and CDR2 YFSETQ. DNA of the CDR3: TGCGCCAGCAGCGAGCCGGGGCCCACAGATACGCAGTATTTT. This gives the protein CASSEPGPTDTQYF.

J is TRBJ1-5 and V is TRBV21-1. TRBV21-1 is a pseudogene locus. The CDR3 runs to 10 residues. The CDR3 DNA reads as TGTGCCAGCACCGGCCGGCCCCAGCATTTT. Amino acids: CASTGRPQHF.

Of note for this clone: Within the sample, other DNA sequences also encode this same CDR3. The chain combines TRBV11-2 with TRBJ2-2, with D unresolved. CDR3 length equals 13 residues. Germline V lookup: CDR1 SGHAT, CDR2 FQNNGV. The V end lost 1 base, the J end lost 1 base, and 1 base lay between the germline ends. CDR3 nucleotides: TGTGCCAGCAGCTTAGTGAACACCGGGGAGCTGTTTTTT. Translation: CASSLVNTGELFF.